The rows below give T cell receptor beta chains drawn from one sample of a study of sequential checkpoint blockade in melanoma. The assay was immunoSEQ multiplex PCR, and TCRdb's table has in-frame clones only and misses some. Among roughly 8,400 clones listed, around 79% were seen once. The material was CD8+ T cells sorted from blood (inferred from file names), obtained from a patient given nivolumab and ipilimumab in sequence. These receptors were collected from a human donor with melanoma. Both conserved end residues are part of each CDR3. The D gene is left open where the match is weak. Clone size appears in some rows only: once, few, many, or a class for an expanded clone.

j_gene,v_gene,abundance,d_gene,CDR3aa,CDR3nt
TRBJ2-7,TRBV6-5,few,TRBD1,CASSPPRDSSYEQYF,TGTGCCAGCAGCCCCCCGAGGGACAGCTCCTACGAGCAGTACTTC
TRBJ2-1,TRBV4-3,few,TRBD1,CASSQLTGEVNEQFF,TGCGCCAGCAGCCAATTAACAGGGGAAGTCAATGAGCAGTTCTTC
TRBJ2-1,TRBV5-1,.,.,CASSEDSLSSYNEQFF,TGCGCCAGCTCCGAGGACAGCTTAAGCTCCTACAATGAGCAGTTCTTC
TRBJ2-1,TRBV6-4,.,.,CASSDSPNGEQFF,TGTGCCAGCAGTGACTCGCCCAACGGGGAGCAGTTCTTC
TRBJ1-4,TRBV6-1,.,TRBD1,CASSSPGTGDEKLFF,TGTGCCAGCAGTTCCCCCGGGACAGGGGACGAAAAACTGTTTTTT
TRBJ1-3,TRBV6-1,.,.,CASSELAGSGNTIYF,TGTGCCAGCAGTGAATTGGCAGGCTCTGGAAACACCATATATTTT
TRBJ2-5,TRBV29-1,.,.,CSVEGGTLQETQYF,TGCAGCGTTGAAGGGGGGACACTCCAAGAGACCCAGTACTTC
TRBJ2-1,TRBV6-4,.,TRBD2,CASSLSGRAYNEQFF,TGTGCCAGCAGTCTTAGCGGGAGGGCCTACAATGAGCAGTTCTTC
TRBJ2-1,TRBV14,.,TRBD2,CASSQASGMRNEQFF,TGTGCCAGCAGCCAAGCTAGCGGGATGCGGAATGAGCAGTTCTTC
TRBJ2-7,TRBV28,.,TRBD1,CASSRDRVVLYEQYF,TGTGCCAGCAGCCGGGACAGGGTGGTCCTATACGAGCAGTACTTC
TRBJ2-3,TRBV25-1,.,TRBD2,CASSESASGSTDTQYF,TGTGCCAGCAGTGAGTCTGCTAGCGGGAGTACAGATACGCAGTATTTT
TRBJ2-1,TRBV11-2,.,.,CASSLGANEQFF,TGTGCCAGCAGCTTAGGGGCCAATGAGCAGTTCTTC
TRBJ2-1,TRBV6-1,.,TRBD2,CASSRESSYNEQFF,TGTGCCAGTTCGCGGGAGAGCTCCTACAATGAGCAGTTCTTC
TRBJ2-3,TRBV4-3,few,.,CASSQEGAEGDTQYF,TGCGCCAGCAGCCAGGAGGGGGCGGAGGGAGATACGCAGTATTTT
TRBJ2-2,TRBV7-9,once,.,CASSLDLASGELFF,TGTGCCAGCAGCTTAGACCTAGCGTCTGGGGAGCTGTTTTTT
TRBJ2-5,TRBV6-4,large,TRBD2,CASSESSGGGQETQYF,TGTGCCAGCAGTGAATCTAGCGGGGGGGGCCAAGAGACCCAGTACTTC
TRBJ2-1,TRBV29-1,.,.,CSGGGQVKRNEQFF,TGCAGCGGGGGGGGACAGGTTAAGAGGAATGAGCAGTTCTTC
TRBJ2-1,TRBV5-5,once,.,CASSWGDGEYNEQFF,TGTGCCAGCAGCTGGGGGGACGGAGAATACAATGAGCAGTTCTTC
TRBJ1-2,TRBV29-1,few,TRBD1,CSVFQGDYYGYTF,TGCAGCGTTTTCCAGGGGGACTACTATGGCTACACCTTC
TRBJ2-7,TRBV14,few,TRBD1,CASSHFTGVEQYF,TGTGCCAGCAGCCACTTTACAGGGGTCGAGCAGTACTTC
TRBJ2-7,TRBV4-2,.,.,CASSQDLERTYEQYF,TGTGCCAGCAGCCAAGATCTGGAGCGGACCTACGAGCAGTACTTC
TRBJ2-3,TRBV2,.,.,CASSEDAGTDTQYF,TGTGCCAGCAGTGAAGATGCAGGCACAGATACGCAGTATTTT